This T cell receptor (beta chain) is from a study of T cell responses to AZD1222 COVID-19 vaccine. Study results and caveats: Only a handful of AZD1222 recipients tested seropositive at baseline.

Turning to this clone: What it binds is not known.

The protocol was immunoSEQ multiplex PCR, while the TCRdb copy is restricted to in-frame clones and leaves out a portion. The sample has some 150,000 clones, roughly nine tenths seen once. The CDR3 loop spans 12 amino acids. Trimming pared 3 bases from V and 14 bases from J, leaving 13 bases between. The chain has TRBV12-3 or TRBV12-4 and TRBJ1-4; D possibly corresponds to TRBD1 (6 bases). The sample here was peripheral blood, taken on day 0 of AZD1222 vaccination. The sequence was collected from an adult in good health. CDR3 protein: CASSFEGGKLFF. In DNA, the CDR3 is TGTGCCAGCAGTTTTGAGGGGGGGAAGCTGTTTTTT.